The sample holds a few counts of the clone carrying this T cell receptor (beta chain). Its antigen remains unknown. TCRdb re-derived calls from the RACE reads in MiXCR, one entry per CDR3 protein. Among 39,000 or so distinct CDR3 sequences, over 3.5% were seen once, and the ten largest hold about 24%. Stated time point: patch test 1, 2 weeks after DPC sensitization. The treatment was: therapeutic diphenylcyclopropenone sensitization with weekly scalp DPC. The starting material, unfractionated whole blood, was used for total RNA extraction. This specimen belongs to a study of human T cells and chemical hapten exposure. Broader study findings: Healthy individuals' immune responses may differ from those of donors, who had alopecia. Clustering by CDR3 similarity yielded significantly more large clusters from expanded TCRs than controls.

This receptor was identified in a man aged 45-65 years with alopecia areata. Some clones in this sample may be carry-over from other donors' samples. The source material was whole blood, sampled in connection with sensitization to the hapten diphenylcyclopropenone (DPC).

The CDR3 DNA sequence: TGCGCCAGCAGCTTGGTACTCGCAGATACGCAGTATTTT. It encodes CASSLVLADTQYF. This chain joins TRBV5-1 and TRBJ2-3; D call uncertain. Germline V CDR1 and CDR2: SGHRS, YFSETQ. V was trimmed by 0 bases and J by 4 bases, leaving 6 bases between them. The CDR3 extends over 13 amino acids. The full variable domain, its missing parts supplied by reference TRBV5-1 and TRBJ2-3, is KAGVTQTPRYLIKTRGQQVTLSCSPISGHRSVSWYQQTPGQGLQFLFEYFSETQRNKGNFPGRFSGRQFSNSRSEMNVSTLELGDSALYLCASSLVLADTQYFGPGTRLTVL.